The 22 T cell receptor beta chains below come from one sample, sequenced in a study of shared clonotypes between healthy human individuals. TCRdb's copy holds only in-frame clones and misses some; the assay was immunoSEQ multiplex PCR. The sample has over a million clones, approximately 96% seen once; the top ten hold about 1.2%. The source material was naive CD4+ T cells sorted from blood. Regarding subset: CD45RA+ positively selected. The source is a man aged 30-40 years in good health.

The chain has TRBV27 and TRBJ2-1; 9 bases are shared with TRBD2. CDR3 size: 16 residues. CDR1 and CDR2 from the germline V gene are MNHEY and SMNVEV (reference sequence). Trimming at V came to 4 bases and at J to 5 bases, leaving 9 bases not matched to a gene. The CDR3: CASSWTGTSSNNEQFF. DNA for the CDR3: TGTGCCAGCAGTTGGACCGGGACTAGCAGCAACAATGAGCAGTTCTTC.

In the case of this clone: The sample carries other DNA sequences with the same CDR3. The rearrangement links TRBV29-1 to TRBJ2-2; the match to TRBD1 covers 8 bases. Germline V lookup: CDR1 SQVTM, CDR2 ANQGSEA. With V trimmed by 6 bases and J by 1 base, 4 bases remained unmatched. The CDR3 is 14 residues long. CDR3 protein: CSVRGQGNTGELFF. The CDR3 DNA is TGCAGCGTGAGAGGACAGGGGAACACCGGGGAGCTGTTTTTT.

The rearrangement joins TRBV2 to TRBJ1-4; TRBD1 matches at 7 bases. Germline CDR1 and CDR2: SNHLY and FYNNEI. The CDR3 runs to 15 residues. Trimming at V came to 4 bases and at J to 4 bases, leaving 6 bases not matched to a gene. The DNA of the CDR3 is TGTGCCAGCAGTGCTGTCAGGGGGGATAATGAAAAACTGTTTTTT. As protein: CASSAVRGDNEKLFF. The entire variable domain, with the rest obtained from reference TRBV2 and TRBJ1-4, is as follows: EPEVTQTPSHQVTQMGQEVILRCVPISNHLYFYWYRQILGQKVEFLVSFYNNEISEKSEIFDDQFSVERPDGSNFTLKIRSTKLEDSAMYFCASSAVRGDNEKLFFGSGTQLSVL.

The chain couples TRBV11-2 to TRBJ1-3; unclear D gene. V lost 5 bases to trimming and J lost 3 bases, with 11 bases between them. This CDR3 spans 14 amino acids. Germline V gene lookup returns CDR1 SGHAT and CDR2 FQNNGV. CDR3 protein: CASSPSSGGNTIYF. CDR3 in DNA: TGTGCCAGCAGCCCTAGCTCTGGTGGAAACACCATATATTTT.

The chain couples TRBV5-5 to TRBJ2-6; D gene ambiguous. Trimming shortened V by 6 bases and J by 0 bases, and 10 bases separated the two germline ends. CDR3 length: 15 residues. Germline loops: CDR1 SGHKS, CDR2 YYEKEE (reference sequence). The CDR3 sequence: CASMWLSSGANVLTF. CDR3 DNA: TGTGCCAGCATGTGGCTGAGCTCTGGGGCCAACGTCCTGACTTTC. The complete variable domain, with remaining parts taken from reference TRBV5-5 and TRBJ2-6, reads DAGVTQSPTHLIKTRGQQVTLRCSPISGHKSVSWYQQVLGQGPQFIFQYYEKEERGRGNFPDRFSARQFPNYSSELNVNALLLGDSALYLCASMWLSSGANVLTFGAGSRLTVL.

In this sample, this clone turned up a few times. The same CDR3 also results from other DNA sequences found in this sample. This chain uses TRBV5-1 with TRBJ2-3; D uncertain. The CDR3 has 13 residues. The V and J ends lost 0 bases and 0 bases respectively, with 2 bases between them. In germline, CDR1 is SGHRS, CDR2 YFSETQ. CDR3 bases: TGCGCCAGCAGCTTGGGAAGCACAGATACGCAGTATTTT. Translating it yields CASSLGSTDTQYF.

This chain connects TRBV9 to TRBJ2-3; TRBD2 matches at 7 bases. This CDR3 has 15 amino acids. Germline V gene lookup returns CDR1 SGDLS and CDR2 YYNGEE. V shed 4 bases and J 0 bases; nucleotides not matched to a gene: 5. The chain's CDR3 is CASSLTSASTDTQYF. DNA for the CDR3: TGTGCCAGCAGCCTCACTAGCGCGAGCACAGATACGCAGTATTTT. Looking up the rest from reference TRBV9 and TRBJ2-3 gives the full variable domain: DSGVTQTPKHLITATGQRVTLRCSPRSGDLSVYWYQQSLDQGLQFLIQYYNGEERAKGNILERFSAQQFPDLHSELNLSSLELGDSALYFCASSLTSASTDTQYFGPGTRLTVL.

This chain joins TRBV5-4 and TRBJ1-3; no firm D call. The ends were cut back, 4 bases at V and 4 bases at J, with 9 bases in the middle. From germline, CDR1 is SGHNT and CDR2 YYREEE (reference sequence). The CDR3 length is 13 residues. The CDR3 reads CASSQVAGNTIYF. CDR3 DNA: TGTGCCAGCAGCCAAGTGGCCGGAAACACCATATATTTT.

V is TRBV15 and J is TRBJ1-5; 8 bases match TRBD1. The germline gives CDR1 LNHNV, CDR2 YYDKDF (reference sequence). J gave up 0 bases and V 8 bases, and 9 bases lay outside the gene matches. This CDR3 is built from 16 residues. CDR3 sequence (DNA): TGTGCCACCTTAAACGGACAGGGCTATAGCAATCAGCCCCAGCATTTT. Amino acid sequence: CATLNGQGYSNQPQHF.

V gene TRBV9 combines with J gene TRBJ1-2; 7 bases fit TRBD1. The CDR3 length is 15 residues. The ends lost 4 bases at V and 1 base at J; junction bases unmatched: 7. Per germline, CDR1 SGDLS and CDR2 YYNGEE. The CDR3: CASSPQGQNNYGYTF. In DNA form, the CDR3 reads TGTGCCAGCAGCCCCCAGGGACAGAATAACTATGGCTACACCTTC.

Worth noting for this clone: Other DNA sequences in this specimen translate into the identical CDR3. The rearrangement uses TRBV18 and TRBJ2-3, with D tentatively TRBD2 (5 bases). The CDR3 extends over 13 amino acids. CDR1 is KGHSH, CDR2 LQKENI, per germline. V was pared by 3 bases and J by 4 bases, with 8 bases between. In nucleotides, the CDR3 is TGTGCCAGCTCACCGGCGGGCGCAGATACGCAGTATTTT. It codes for CASSPAGADTQYF.

The chain recombines TRBV9 with TRBJ1-2, with D perhaps TRBD1 (6 bases). The CDR3 is 14 residues long. V dropped 4 bases and J dropped 4 bases, with 14 bases sitting between them. Germline V gene data show CDR1 as SGDLS and CDR2 as YYNGEE. The CDR3 region has the DNA TGTGCCAGCAGCCCATCGGACAGTGGCTATGGCTACACCTTC. It codes for CASSPSDSGYGYTF. The full variable domain, rest sourced from reference TRBV9 and TRBJ1-2, is DSGVTQTPKHLITATGQRVTLRCSPRSGDLSVYWYQQSLDQGLQFLIQYYNGEERAKGNILERFSAQQFPDLHSELNLSSLELGDSALYFCASSPSDSGYGYTFGSGTRLTVV.

This chain links TRBV6-5 with TRBJ2-5, with D unclear. Germline V lookup: CDR1 MNHEY, CDR2 SVGAGI. V was clipped by 6 bases and J by 4 bases, with 6 bases between them. The CDR3 is 11 residues long. CDR3 region: CASSSTETQYF. The CDR3, as DNA: TGTGCCAGCAGCTCGACAGAGACCCAGTACTTC.

The chain couples TRBV4-2 to TRBJ2-5, with D perhaps matching TRBD1 (5 bases). CDR3 size: 13 residues. Germline assignment: CDR1 LGHNA and CDR2 YNFKEQ. V was trimmed by 1 base and J by 8 bases, leaving 11 bases between them. CDR3: CASSQVLDSTQYF. CDR3 coding DNA: TGTGCCAGCAGCCAAGTCTTAGACAGCACCCAGTACTTC.

A note on this clone: Other DNA sequences of this sample code for an identical CDR3. The DNA of the CDR3 is TGTGCCAGCAGCTCCTACAATGAGCAGTTCTTC. Translation gives CASSSYNEQFF. The V call is TRBV5-4, the J call TRBJ2-1; D is uncertain. This CDR3 spans 11 amino acids. V dropped 3 bases and J dropped 2 bases, with 0 bases sitting between them. The germline V gene encodes CDR1 SGHNT and CDR2 YYREEE (reference sequence).

V is TRBV28 and J is TRBJ1-5; TRBD1 might be the D (6 bases). The CDR3 sequence is 14 residues long. Deletions cut 4 bases from V and 4 bases from J, with 11 bases between. From germline, CDR1 is MDHEN and CDR2 SYDVKM. The CDR3 DNA reads TGTGCCAGCAGTTCAACCCAGGGGAATCAGCCCCAGCATTTT. Its translation: CASSSTQGNQPQHF.

In this sample, this clone turned up once. The sample holds other DNA sequences that translate to the same CDR3. DNA for the CDR3: TGTGCCAGCAGCTTAGGAGGCAGGGCGAACACCGGGGAGCTGTTTTTT. Translation: CASSLGGRANTGELFF. The V gene is TRBV7-3, the J gene TRBJ2-2; D tentatively reads TRBD1 or TRBD2 (5 bases each). Germline V CDR1 and CDR2: SGHTA, FQGTGA. This CDR3 has 16 amino acids. The V and J ends lost 2 bases and 0 bases respectively, with 10 bases between them.

The chain uses TRBV7-3 and TRBJ2-6, with 7 bases that match TRBD2. This CDR3 is 18 amino acids long. Germline CDR1 SGHTA, CDR2 FQGTGA. The J segment lost 4 bases and the V segment lost 5 bases, leaving 14 bases of the junction unmatched. Here the CDR3 reads CASSPSSGPLEGANVLTF. DNA for the CDR3: TGTGCCAGCAGCCCGTCTAGCGGACCTTTGGAAGGGGCCAACGTCCTGACTTTC.

The chain carries TRBV5-1 and TRBJ2-3, with 13 bases that match TRBD2. V was pared by 4 bases and J by 2 bases, with 4 bases of the junction left unmatched. Germline V gene lookup returns CDR1 SGHRS and CDR2 YFSETQ. CDR3 length: 16 residues. CDR3 protein: CASSVGLAGFTDTQYF. The CDR3, as DNA: TGCGCCAGCAGCGTGGGACTAGCGGGGTTCACAGATACGCAGTATTTT. The complete variable domain, with remaining parts taken from reference TRBV5-1 and TRBJ2-3, reads KAGVTQTPRYLIKTRGQQVTLSCSPISGHRSVSWYQQTPGQGLQFLFEYFSETQRNKGNFPGRFSGRQFSNSRSEMNVSTLELGDSALYLCASSVGLAGFTDTQYFGPGTRLTVL.

V usage is TRBV29-1 and J usage is TRBJ2-1; D remains unclear. CDR1 and CDR2 from the germline V gene are SQVTM and ANQGSEA. V lost 3 bases to trimming and J lost 8 bases, with 11 bases between them. The CDR3 length is 12 residues. CDR3 region: CSVDPSTDEQFF. DNA of the CDR3: TGCAGCGTTGATCCCAGCACAGATGAGCAGTTCTTC.

The rearrangement uses TRBV5-1 and TRBJ2-7; 9 bases fit TRBD1. The CDR3 is 15 amino acids. Trimming took 4 bases from V and 5 from J; bases not matched to a gene: 10. Germline V CDR1 and CDR2: SGHRS, YFSETQ. CDR3 sequence (DNA): TGCGCCAGCAGCGGGTACACCGGGACAGGGAACGAGCAGTACTTC. It specifies CASSGYTGTGNEQYF.

The rearrangement joins TRBV5-1 to TRBJ1-2; perhaps TRBD1 as D (5 bases). Trimming removed 0 bases at V and 3 bases at J, with 12 bases between. CDR1 and CDR2 from the germline V gene are SGHRS and YFSETQ. This CDR3 has 15 amino acids. DNA for the CDR3: TGCGCCAGCAGCTTGGCCCAGGGTCTTGACTATGGCTACACCTTC. Amino acids: CASSLAQGLDYGYTF. The whole variable domain, filled in from reference TRBV5-1 and TRBJ1-2, reads KAGVTQTPRYLIKTRGQQVTLSCSPISGHRSVSWYQQTPGQGLQFLFEYFSETQRNKGNFPGRFSGRQFSNSRSEMNVSTLELGDSALYLCASSLAQGLDYGYTFGSGTRLTVV.